These 4 T cell receptor beta chains came from one sample sequenced in a study of blood T cell repertoires in COVID-19. The data were produced by immunoSEQ multiplex PCR, yet TCRdb's version contains in-frame clones alone and is incomplete. Counted here are about 61,000 clones, approximately 90% occurring once; the ten biggest clones make up approximately 4%. Material for sequencing was peripheral blood. These receptors originate from a human donor in a cohort sampled during active COVID-19.

The rearrangement links TRBV19 to TRBJ2-7, with TRBD1 as a possible D gene (6 bases). V lost 5 bases and J lost 5, with 19 bases in between. CDR1 and CDR2 (germline): LNHDA, SQIVND (reference sequence). This CDR3 comprises 15 residues. The CDR3 protein is CASSPEQGRTHEQYF. For the CDR3, the DNA is TGTGCCAGTAGTCCCGAACAGGGTAGGACCCACGAGCAGTACTTC.

The rearrangement links TRBV28 to TRBJ2-5, with D possibly matching TRBD1 (6 bases). Trimming stripped 6 bases from V and 3 bases from J, with 14 bases between. This CDR3 region has 14 residues. The germline V gene encodes CDR1 MDHEN and CDR2 SYDVKM. The CDR3 DNA is TGTGCCAGCAGCCCCCGGACAGCCGAAGAGACCCAGTACTTC. This codes for CASSPRTAEETQYF.

The chain couples TRBV19 to TRBJ1-2; 8 bases fit TRBD1. This CDR3 contains 17 residues. V dropped 5 bases and J dropped 6; count of bases not matched to a gene: 17. Germline values: CDR1 LNHDA, CDR2 SQIVND (reference sequence). CDR3 nucleotides: TGTGCCAGTAGTTCTCCCCGACAGGGGCGGTTCGCCGATGGCTACACCTTC. This encodes CASSSPRQGRFADGYTF.

Here the CDR3 DNA reads TGTGCCAGCAGCGGGGACATTTCGAACACTGAAGCTTTCTTT. Translating gives CASSGDISNTEAFF. The gene calls are TRBV11-2 and TRBJ1-1; D might be TRBD1 (6 bases). The CDR3 consists of 14 residues. V gave up 5 bases and J gave up 1 base, with 11 bases separating them. The germline CDR1 and CDR2 sequences are SGHAT and FQNNGV.